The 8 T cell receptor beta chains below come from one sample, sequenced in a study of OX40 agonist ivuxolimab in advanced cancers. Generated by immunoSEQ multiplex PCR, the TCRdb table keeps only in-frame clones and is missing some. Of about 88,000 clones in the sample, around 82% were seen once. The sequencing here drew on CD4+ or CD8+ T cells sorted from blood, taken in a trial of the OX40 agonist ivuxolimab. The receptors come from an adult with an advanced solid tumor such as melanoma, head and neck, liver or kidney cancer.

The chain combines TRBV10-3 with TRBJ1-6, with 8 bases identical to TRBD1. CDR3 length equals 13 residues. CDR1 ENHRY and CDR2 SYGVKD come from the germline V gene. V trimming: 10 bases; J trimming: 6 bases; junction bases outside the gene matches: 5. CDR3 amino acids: CASTGQGNSPLHF. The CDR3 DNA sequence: TGTGCCAGCACAGGACAGGGTAATTCACCCCTCCACTTT.

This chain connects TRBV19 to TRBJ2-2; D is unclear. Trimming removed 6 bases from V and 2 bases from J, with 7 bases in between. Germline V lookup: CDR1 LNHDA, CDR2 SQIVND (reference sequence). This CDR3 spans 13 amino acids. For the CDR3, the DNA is TGTGCCAGTAGCCTGGGTAACACCGGGGAGCTGTTTTTT. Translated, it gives CASSLGNTGELFF.

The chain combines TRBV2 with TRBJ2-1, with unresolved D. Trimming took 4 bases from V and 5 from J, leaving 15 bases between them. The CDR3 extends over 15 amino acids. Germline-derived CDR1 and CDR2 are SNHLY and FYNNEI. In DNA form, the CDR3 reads TGTGCCAGCAGTGGAAAGGGTCCGTCCCACAATGAGCAGTTCTTC. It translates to CASSGKGPSHNEQFF. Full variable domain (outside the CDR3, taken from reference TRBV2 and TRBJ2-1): EPEVTQTPSHQVTQMGQEVILRCVPISNHLYFYWYRQILGQKVEFLVSFYNNEISEKSEIFDDQFSVERPDGSNFTLKIRSTKLEDSAMYFCASSGKGPSHNEQFFGPGTRLTVL.

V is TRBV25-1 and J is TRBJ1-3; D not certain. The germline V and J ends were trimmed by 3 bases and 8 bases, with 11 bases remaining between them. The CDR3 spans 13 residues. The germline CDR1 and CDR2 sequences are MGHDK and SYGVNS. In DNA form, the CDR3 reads TGTGCCAGCAGTGAGGGTGCTTTTCACACCATATATTTT. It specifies CASSEGAFHTIYF.

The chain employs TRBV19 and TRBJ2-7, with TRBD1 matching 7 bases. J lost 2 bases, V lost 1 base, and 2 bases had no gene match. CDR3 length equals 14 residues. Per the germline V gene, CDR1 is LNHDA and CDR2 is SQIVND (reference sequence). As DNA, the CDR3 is TGTGCCAGTAGTATAGGGGACAGCGCCTACGAGCAGTACTTC. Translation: CASSIGDSAYEQYF.

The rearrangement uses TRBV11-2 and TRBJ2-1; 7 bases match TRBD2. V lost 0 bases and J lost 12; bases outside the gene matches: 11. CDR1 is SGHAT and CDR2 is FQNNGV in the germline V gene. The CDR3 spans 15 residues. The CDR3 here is CASSLDRWPRGGQFF. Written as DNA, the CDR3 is TGTGCCAGCAGCTTAGATCGATGGCCCCGCGGGGGGCAGTTCTTC.

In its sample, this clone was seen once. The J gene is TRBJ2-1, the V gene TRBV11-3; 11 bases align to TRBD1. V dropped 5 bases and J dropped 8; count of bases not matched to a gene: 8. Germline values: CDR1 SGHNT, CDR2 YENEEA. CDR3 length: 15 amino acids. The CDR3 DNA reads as TGTGCCAGCAGCCCCGGGACAGGGGGAGGCGATGAGCAGTTCTTC. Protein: CASSPGTGGGDEQFF.

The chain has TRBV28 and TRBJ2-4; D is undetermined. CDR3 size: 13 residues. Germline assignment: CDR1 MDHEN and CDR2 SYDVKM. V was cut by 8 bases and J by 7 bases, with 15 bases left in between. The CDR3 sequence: CASLGYQRNIQYF. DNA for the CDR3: TGTGCCAGCCTCGGGTACCAAAGGAACATTCAGTACTTC.